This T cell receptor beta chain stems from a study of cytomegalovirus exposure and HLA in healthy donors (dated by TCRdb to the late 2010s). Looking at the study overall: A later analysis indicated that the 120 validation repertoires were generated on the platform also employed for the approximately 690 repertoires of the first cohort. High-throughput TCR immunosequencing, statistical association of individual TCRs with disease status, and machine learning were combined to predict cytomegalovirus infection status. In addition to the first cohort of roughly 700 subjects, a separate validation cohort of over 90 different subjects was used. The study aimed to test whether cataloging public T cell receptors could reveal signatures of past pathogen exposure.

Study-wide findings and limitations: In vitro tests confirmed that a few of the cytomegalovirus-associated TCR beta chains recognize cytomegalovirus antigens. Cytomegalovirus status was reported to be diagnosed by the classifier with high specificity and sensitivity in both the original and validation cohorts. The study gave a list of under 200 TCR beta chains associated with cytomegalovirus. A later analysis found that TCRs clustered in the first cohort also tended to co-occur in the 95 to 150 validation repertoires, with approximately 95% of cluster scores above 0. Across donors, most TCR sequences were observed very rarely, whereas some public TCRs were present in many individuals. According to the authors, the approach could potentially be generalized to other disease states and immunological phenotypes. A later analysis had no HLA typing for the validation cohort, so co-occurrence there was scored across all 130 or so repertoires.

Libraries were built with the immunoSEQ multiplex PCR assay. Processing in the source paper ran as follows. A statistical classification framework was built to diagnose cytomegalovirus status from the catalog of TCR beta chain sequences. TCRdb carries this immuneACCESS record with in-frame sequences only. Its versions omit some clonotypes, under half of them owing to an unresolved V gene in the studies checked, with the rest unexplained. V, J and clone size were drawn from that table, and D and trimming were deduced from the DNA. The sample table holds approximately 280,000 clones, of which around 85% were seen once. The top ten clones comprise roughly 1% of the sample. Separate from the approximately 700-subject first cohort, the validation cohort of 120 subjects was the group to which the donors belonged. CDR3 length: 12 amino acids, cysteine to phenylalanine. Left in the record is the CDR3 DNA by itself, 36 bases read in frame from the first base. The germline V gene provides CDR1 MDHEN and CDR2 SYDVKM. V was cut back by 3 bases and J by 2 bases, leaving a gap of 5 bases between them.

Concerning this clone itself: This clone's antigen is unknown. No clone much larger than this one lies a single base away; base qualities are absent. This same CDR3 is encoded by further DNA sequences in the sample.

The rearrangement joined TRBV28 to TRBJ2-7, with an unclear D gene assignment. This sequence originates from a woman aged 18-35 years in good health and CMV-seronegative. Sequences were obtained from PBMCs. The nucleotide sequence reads TGTGCCAGCAGTTTGGCCCCCTACGAGCAGTACTTC. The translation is CASSLAPYEQYF.